Presented here are 23 T cell receptor beta chains from one specimen sequenced in a study of cytomegalovirus exposure and HLA in healthy donors. Vbeta (60) and Jbeta (13) primers were used in the PCR. Produced via immunoSEQ multiplex PCR; TCRdb's table is partial and in-frame only. The sample lists 100,000 to 150,000 clones; about 84% were seen once. The sequenced sample consisted of PBMCs. The receptor source for this set is a man aged 18 to 30 in good health and CMV-seropositive.

The chain combines TRBV4-1 with TRBJ2-6; 11 bases fit TRBD1. V was pared by 4 bases and J by 0 bases, with 5 bases of the junction left unmatched. The CDR3 spans 18 residues. Germline-derived CDR1 and CDR2 are MGHRA and YSYEKL. The CDR3 DNA is TGCGCCAGCAGCCCGGGACAGGGGGACTTCTCTGGGGCCAACGTCCTGACTTTC. It codes for CASSPGQGDFSGANVLTF.

This clone was detected only once. The chain has TRBV5-6 and TRBJ1-5; D is unclear. Germline-derived CDR1 and CDR2 are SGHDT and YYEEEE. Trimming pared 1 base from V and 0 bases from J, leaving 11 bases between. This CDR3 is built from 16 residues. CDR3 amino acids: CASSLRGDYSNQPQHF. As DNA, the CDR3 is TGTGCCAGCAGCTTGAGAGGCGACTATAGCAATCAGCCCCAGCATTTT.

V and J are TRBV29-1 and TRBJ2-2, with D unresolved. The CDR3 runs to 16 residues. Germline CDR1 and CDR2: SQVTM and ANQGSEA. Deletions cut 6 bases from V and 0 bases from J, with 17 bases between. In DNA, the CDR3 is TGCAGCGTCCGGCGGTCGGGTAGATCGAACACCGGGGAGCTGTTTTTT. It translates to CSVRRSGRSNTGELFF.

V is TRBV6-5 and J is TRBJ2-2; no definite D call. CDR1 and CDR2 from the germline V gene are MNHEY and SVGAGI. The ends were cut back, 6 bases at V and 1 base at J, with 9 bases in the middle. The CDR3 has 14 residues. In nucleotides, the CDR3 is TGTGCCAGCAGCCGCGAGAGGAACACCGGGGAGCTGTTTTTT. It codes for CASSRERNTGELFF.

V is TRBV30 and J is TRBJ2-5; 9 bases fit TRBD2. The CDR3 sequence is 15 residues long. Germline CDR1 is GTSNPN and CDR2 is SVGIG (reference sequence). Trimming removed 4 bases from V and 1 base from J; junction bases left unmatched: 7. For the CDR3, the DNA is TGTGCCTGGATGGCGGCGGGGGGGGCCCAAGAGACCCAGTACTTC. Amino acid sequence: CAWMAAGGAQETQYF.

This chain connects TRBV15 to TRBJ1-1; 7 bases map to TRBD1. Per germline, CDR1 LNHNV and CDR2 YYDKDF (reference sequence). V was pared by 5 bases and J by 7 bases, with 13 bases of the junction left unmatched. This CDR3 is 15 amino acids long. The CDR3 DNA reads TGTGCCACCAGCCCCCGGGCGGGACAGCGACGTGAAGCTTTCTTT. Its translation: CATSPRAGQRREAFF.

The rearrangement uses TRBV7-2 and TRBJ2-3; the D is unclear. The CDR3 spans 14 residues. The V and J ends lost 4 bases and 2 bases respectively, with 10 bases between them. In germline, CDR1 is SGHTA, CDR2 FQGNSA. The CDR3 bases are TGTGCCAGCAGCTCAATGGTCTACACAGATACGCAGTATTTT. This encodes CASSSMVYTDTQYF.

The CDR3 reads CASSTSLSTDTQYF. CDR3 nucleotides: TGTGCCAGTAGTACAAGTCTATCCACAGATACGCAGTATTTT. The chain recombines TRBV19 with TRBJ2-3; D is undetermined. Trimming removed 4 bases at V and 2 bases at J, with 10 bases between. Germline V gene lookup returns CDR1 LNHDA and CDR2 SQIVND (reference sequence). The CDR3 consists of 14 residues. The complete variable domain, with remaining parts taken from reference TRBV19 and TRBJ2-3, reads DGGITQSPKYLFRKEGQNVTLSCEQNLNHDAMYWYRQDPGQGLRLIYYSQIVNDFQKGDIAEGYSVSREKKESFPLTVTSAQKNPTAFYLCASSTSLSTDTQYFGPGTRLTVL.

The rearrangement uses TRBV19 and TRBJ2-5; 7 nucleotides line up with TRBD1. CDR1 and CDR2 (germline): LNHDA, SQIVND (reference sequence). V gave up 8 bases and J gave up 0 bases; unmatched junction bases: 0. The CDR3 covers 12 residues. The DNA of the CDR3 is TGTGCCAGTGGACAGGACCAAGAGACCCAGTACTTC. Translation: CASGQDQETQYF.

In this sample, this clone turned up once. In the same sample, other DNA sequences code for this CDR3. The chain recombines TRBV19 with TRBJ2-5; 12 bases match TRBD2. This CDR3 spans 15 amino acids. The V gene's germline CDR1 is LNHDA and CDR2 SQIVND (reference sequence). Losses at the gene ends were 6 bases for V and 4 bases for J; bases not matched to a gene: 6. The CDR3 loop reads CASRTSGSSGETQYF. CDR3 sequence (DNA): TGTGCCAGTAGGACTAGCGGGAGTTCGGGAGAGACCCAGTACTTC. Drawing the rest from reference TRBV19 and TRBJ2-5, the complete variable domain is DGGITQSPKYLFRKEGQNVTLSCEQNLNHDAMYWYRQDPGQGLRLIYYSQIVNDFQKGDIAEGYSVSREKKESFPLTVTSAQKNPTAFYLCASRTSGSSGETQYFGPGTRLLVL.

The chain couples TRBV9 to TRBJ2-1; 10 bases match TRBD2. This CDR3 is 17 amino acids long. The ends lost 3 bases at V and 4 bases at J; junction bases unmatched: 10. From germline, CDR1 is SGDLS and CDR2 YYNGEE. DNA of the CDR3: TGTGCCAGCAGCGAGGGGGGTGGACTAGCGGTTTACAATGAGCAGTTCTTC. Its translation: CASSEGGGLAVYNEQFF.

The V call is TRBV6-5, the J call TRBJ2-2; D may be TRBD2 (6 bases). Trimming removed 6 bases at V and 7 bases at J, with 12 bases between. Germline CDR1 reads MNHEY; CDR2 reads SVGAGI. This CDR3 has 13 residues. The DNA of the CDR3 is TGTGCCAGCAGGAGAGGGAGGCACGGGGAGCTGTTTTTT. Translating it yields CASRRGRHGELFF.

This clone is medium-sized by share. This sequence joins TRBV29-1 and TRBJ2-3, with D perhaps TRBD1 (5 bases). Germline V lookup: CDR1 SQVTM, CDR2 ANQGSEA. The CDR3 extends over 13 amino acids. The ends were cut back, 6 bases at V and 3 bases at J, with 13 bases in the middle. CDR3 sequence (DNA): TGCAGCGTCGGAACAGACAGTACAGATACGCAGTATTTT. Encoded protein: CSVGTDSTDTQYF.

This clone was counted between two and nine times. V and J are TRBV4-2 and TRBJ2-5, with D unclear. The CDR3 has 13 amino acids. V lost 4 bases to trimming and J lost 6 bases, with 12 bases between them. CDR1 is LGHNA, CDR2 YNFKEQ, per germline. CDR3 DNA: TGTGCCAGCAGCCCAGACGGGTGGCAGACCCAGTACTTC. Its protein product is CASSPDGWQTQYF.

This clone was counted a few times. This chain joins TRBV6-6 and TRBJ2-5, with 9 bases that match TRBD1. CDR1 is MNHNY and CDR2 is SVGAGI in the germline V gene (reference sequence). J was trimmed by 6 bases and V by 5 bases; bases with no gene match: 7. This CDR3 is 14 amino acids long. The CDR3 protein is CASSGRDREKTQYF. Written as DNA, the CDR3 is TGTGCCAGCAGTGGCAGGGACAGGGAGAAGACCCAGTACTTC.

V and J are TRBV5-6 and TRBJ2-5, with no clear D. The CDR3 is 13 residues long. Germline V CDR1 and CDR2: SGHDT, YYEEEE. V lost 1 base and J lost 9, with 13 bases in between. CDR3 amino acids: CASSLSYEVSQYF. For the CDR3, the DNA is TGTGCCAGCAGCTTGAGCTACGAAGTGTCCCAGTACTTC.

The chain is built from TRBV6-5 and TRBJ1-1; no clear D gene. The V end lost 0 bases, the J end lost 4 bases, and 9 bases lay between the germline ends. The germline V gene encodes CDR1 MNHEY and CDR2 SVGAGI. The CDR3 has 14 residues. The CDR3 DNA reads as TGTGCCAGCAGTTACTCAATACGGGTCACTGAAGCTTTCTTT. The encoded protein is CASSYSIRVTEAFF.

The chain uses TRBV6-5 and TRBJ1-1, with D possibly being TRBD1 (6 bases). Trimming removed 2 bases from V and 4 bases from J, with 11 bases in between. CDR1 is MNHEY, CDR2 SVGAGI, per germline. CDR3 size: 14 residues. In nucleotides, the CDR3 is TGTGCCAGCAGTTACGGGGGCTTGGGCACTGAAGCTTTCTTT. It yields the protein CASSYGGLGTEAFF.

The CDR3 DNA sequence: TGTGCCAGCAGCGGGGCGTTAGGGAGCGTTGAAGCTTTCTTT. This encodes CASSGALGSVEAFF. The chain uses TRBV9 and TRBJ1-1; D gene unclear. The V and J ends lost 3 bases and 7 bases respectively, with 16 bases between them. The CDR3 runs to 14 residues. The germline V gene encodes CDR1 SGDLS and CDR2 YYNGEE.

The chain recombines TRBV25-1 with TRBJ1-2; D is unresolved. CDR3 size: 14 residues. The V and J ends lost 3 bases and 6 bases respectively, with 14 bases between them. Germline CDR1 MGHDK, CDR2 SYGVNS. CDR3 amino acids: CASSDGGVLDGYTF. In DNA, the CDR3 is TGTGCCAGCAGTGATGGCGGAGTTCTAGATGGCTACACCTTC.

The gene calls are TRBV9 and TRBJ2-2; 7 bases map to TRBD1. The V segment lost 0 bases and the J segment 3 bases; nucleotides outside the gene matches: 2. Germline V gene data show CDR1 as SGDLS and CDR2 as YYNGEE. The CDR3 consists of 15 residues. The CDR3 loop reads CASSVGQGYTGELFF. For the CDR3, the DNA is TGTGCCAGCAGCGTAGGACAGGGCTACACCGGGGAGCTGTTTTTT.

The chain couples TRBV6-4 to TRBJ2-3, with 11 bases matching TRBD2. The V and J ends lost 4 bases and 0 bases, in that order; junction bases with no gene match: 3. Looked up from germline, CDR1 is MRHNA and CDR2 is SNTAGT. This CDR3 comprises 16 residues. The CDR3 coding sequence is TGTGCCAGCAGTGTGTCTAGCGGGGGGAGCACAGATACGCAGTATTTT. This gives the protein CASSVSSGGSTDTQYF.

This clone was recorded a few times. V usage is TRBV19 and J usage is TRBJ1-3, with 7 bases identical to TRBD1. The V gene's germline CDR1 is LNHDA and CDR2 SQIVND (reference sequence). V shed 7 bases, J shed 1 base, and the junction held 7 bases outside the gene matches. The CDR3 totals 15 residues. CDR3 sequence reads: CASTKDRESGNTIYF. The CDR3 bases are TGTGCCAGTACCAAAGACAGGGAGTCTGGAAACACCATATATTTT. Full variable domain (rest looked up from reference TRBV19 and TRBJ1-3): DGGITQSPKYLFRKEGQNVTLSCEQNLNHDAMYWYRQDPGQGLRLIYYSQIVNDFQKGDIAEGYSVSREKKESFPLTVTSAQKNPTAFYLCASTKDRESGNTIYFGEGSWLTVV.